A few counts support the clone carrying this T cell receptor beta chain. Its antigen remains unidentified. Relative to the germline gene, one junction end is altered; a read error may explain this. The Oncomine TCR Beta short-read assay was what sequenced the DNA obtained from cultured CD4+ T cells. TCRdb independently ran MiXCR on the PCR reads; one entry per CDR3 protein. The data show 13,000 to 15,000 distinct CDR3 sequences, less than 75% seen once. In germline, CDR1 is ENHRY, CDR2 SYGVKD. CDR3 length: 11 amino acids. The sample belongs to a study of vaccination and CD4 T cells after COVID-19. The study, taken as a whole, reports: Reactive clone data from convalescent patients indicated a median of about 86% appearing only post-vaccination. Spike mono-reactive clones accounted for 304 of the 307 vaccine-specific clones found in convalescent patients. A nonsignificant median increase from roughly 21 to 40 SARS-CoV-2-reactive clonotypes was observed.

Stated treatment: approximately nine-day PBMC culture with coronavirus spike peptide pools or control peptides (ViraFEST assay). Researchers reported culturing 2 million to 2.5 million PBMCs per well with roughly 10 IU/ml IL-2 and about 10 ug/ml peptide pools. The source is a human donor who had recovered from COVID-19. V is TRBV10-3 and J is TRBJ2-1; D ambiguous. Sequencing was performed on CD4+ T cells from blood, cultured in vitro. The chain's CDR3 is CAISGLNEQFF. The CDR3 DNA follows: TGTGCCATTAGTGGCCTGAATGAGCAGTTCTTC.